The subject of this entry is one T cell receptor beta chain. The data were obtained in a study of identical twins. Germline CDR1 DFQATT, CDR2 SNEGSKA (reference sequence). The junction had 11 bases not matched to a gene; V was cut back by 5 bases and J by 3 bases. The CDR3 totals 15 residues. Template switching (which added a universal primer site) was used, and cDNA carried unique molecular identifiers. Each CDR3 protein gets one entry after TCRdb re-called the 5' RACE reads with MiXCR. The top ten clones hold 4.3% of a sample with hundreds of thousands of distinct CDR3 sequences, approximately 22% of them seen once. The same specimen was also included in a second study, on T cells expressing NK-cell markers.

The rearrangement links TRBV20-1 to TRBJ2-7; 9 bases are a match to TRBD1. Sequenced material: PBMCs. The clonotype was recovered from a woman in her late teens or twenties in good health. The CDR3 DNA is TGCAGTGCTGTCCTGACGACAGGGGGAGGCTACGAGCAGTACTTC. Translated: CSAVLTTGGGYEQYF.